This TCR beta chain originates from a study of cytomegalovirus exposure and HLA in healthy donors. Study-wide points: V- and J-gene trimming of TCR beta was linked (in a later analysis) to a missense DCLRE1C variant. From TCR beta sequences, most subjects' HLA-A and HLA-B alleles were reportedly predicted accurately. Researchers catalogued about 150 TCR beta chains as cytomegalovirus-associated.

Germline V CDR1 and CDR2: LNHNV, YYDKDF (reference sequence). The CDR3 totals 15 residues. V shed 0 bases and J 10 bases; nucleotides not matched to a gene: 8. The PCR contained 60 Vbeta and 13 Jbeta primers. Profiled with immunoSEQ multiplex PCR; TCRdb holds only in-frame clones, not every one. The sample holds 81,000 or so clones, 65% to 75% seen once. With respect to this clone: Its antigen is as yet unknown.

The TCR was taken from a man in his sixties in good health and CMV-seronegative. Sample: PBMCs. The chain couples TRBV15 to TRBJ2-1; 8 bases map to TRBD1. The CDR3 sequence: CATSRDPGQAYEQFF. In DNA form, the CDR3 reads TGTGCCACCAGCAGAGACCCGGGACAGGCATACGAGCAGTTCTTC.